One and the same sample provided the 19 T cell receptor beta chains below, sequenced in a study of cytomegalovirus exposure and HLA in healthy donors. The repertoire was sequenced with immunoSEQ multiplex PCR; TCRdb's copy has only in-frame clones and lacks some. Of 250,000 to 400,000 clones listed, approximately 86% are singletons. Source material: PBMCs. The receptor source for this set is a man aged 30 to 39 in good health and CMV-seronegative.

This chain joins TRBV9 and TRBJ2-3; 9 positions agree with TRBD2. The CDR3 consists of 15 residues. V dropped 3 bases and J dropped 2; count of bases not matched to a gene: 4. Germline CDR1 is SGDLS and CDR2 is YYNGEE. In DNA, the CDR3 is TGTGCCAGCAGCGGGGGACTAGCCAACACAGATACGCAGTATTTT. Translating it yields CASSGGLANTDTQYF.

The chain uses TRBV6-6 and TRBJ1-1; D is unclear. The V and J ends lost 0 bases and 1 base respectively, with 9 bases between them. CDR1 and CDR2 from the germline V gene are MNHNY and SVGAGI (reference sequence). This CDR3 comprises 15 residues. The CDR3 sequence is CASSYSVSENTEAFF. Here the CDR3 DNA reads TGTGCCAGCAGTTACTCTGTCTCAGAGAACACTGAAGCTTTCTTT.

This chain joins TRBV5-1 and TRBJ2-2; 9 nucleotides match TRBD2. The V and J ends lost 5 bases and 2 bases, in that order; junction bases with no gene match: 7. Germline V gene sequence: CDR1 SGHRS, CDR2 YFSETQ. The CDR3 is made up of 16 amino acids. The CDR3 DNA reads as TGCGCCAGCAGAATTACTAGCGGGCTCAACACCGGGGAGCTGTTTTTT. This sequence encodes CASRITSGLNTGELFF.

The chain is built from TRBV6-5 and TRBJ1-1, with TRBD1 matching 7 bases. The CDR3 consists of 15 residues. V lost 2 bases, J lost 6 bases, and 9 bases stayed unmatched. The germline V gene has CDR1 MNHEY and CDR2 SVGAGI. The CDR3 DNA follows: TGTGCCAGCAGTTACGGGACCCCAGGGGGAGCTGAAGCTTTCTTT. This sequence encodes CASSYGTPGGAEAFF.

CDR3 in amino acids: CAWSRESNQPQHF. Written as DNA, the CDR3 is TGTGCCTGGAGTAGGGAGAGCAATCAGCCCCAGCATTTT. The J gene is TRBJ1-5, the V gene TRBV30; D is unclear. V was cut by 2 bases and J by 1 base, with 6 bases left in between. The CDR3 covers 13 residues. Per germline, CDR1 GTSNPN and CDR2 SVGIG (reference sequence).

The rearrangement links TRBV29-1 to TRBJ1-2; tentative D call: TRBD1 (5 bases). V was clipped by 3 bases and J by 8 bases, with 13 bases between them. Germline V gives CDR1 SQVTM, CDR2 ANQGSEA. This CDR3 has 12 amino acids. CDR3 coding DNA: TGCAGCGTTGAGGGCAGGGCTAAGGGCTACACCTTC. Translating gives CSVEGRAKGYTF.

The J gene is TRBJ1-4, the V gene TRBV4-3; D is undetermined. Per germline, CDR1 LGHNA and CDR2 YSLEER. This CDR3 is 16 amino acids long. V lost 0 bases to trimming and J lost 0 bases, with 8 bases between them. CDR3 protein: CASSQEEGATNEKLFF. In nucleotides, the CDR3 is TGCGCCAGCAGCCAAGAGGAGGGTGCAACTAATGAAAAACTGTTTTTT.

This chain uses TRBV27 with TRBJ1-1, with D perhaps TRBD1 (6 bases). Trimming took off 8 bases at V and 5 bases at J, with 15 bases between the two ends. The germline CDR1 and CDR2 sequences are MNHEY and SMNVEV (reference sequence). CDR3 length equals 13 residues. CDR3 amino acids: CASESLRGTEAFF. The DNA for the CDR3 is TGTGCCAGCGAGTCCCTAAGGGGGACTGAAGCTTTCTTT.

The chain has TRBV2 and TRBJ2-7; 9 bases fit TRBD1. The ends lost 10 bases at V and 2 bases at J; junction bases unmatched: 6. Per germline, CDR1 SNHLY and CDR2 FYNNEI. CDR3 length: 13 residues. CDR3 coding DNA: TGTGCCACCGGACAGGGGACGGCCTACGAGCAGTACTTC. As protein: CATGQGTAYEQYF.

The rearrangement links TRBV14 to TRBJ1-1; 7 nucleotides agree with TRBD1. The junction had 9 bases not matched to a gene; V was cut back by 1 base and J by 4 bases. This CDR3 contains 16 residues. Germline lookup yields CDR1 SGHDN and CDR2 FVKESK. CDR3 in amino acids: CASSQGGYRGGTEAFF. In DNA form, the CDR3 reads TGTGCCAGCAGCCAAGGGGGGTACAGGGGAGGCACTGAAGCTTTCTTT.

This chain links TRBV5-1 with TRBJ2-1; D is perhaps TRBD1 (6 bases). V shed 0 bases and J shed 5 bases, with 15 bases lying between them. CDR3 length: 16 residues. In germline, CDR1 is SGHRS, CDR2 YFSETQ. CDR3 nucleotides: TGCGCCAGCAGCTTGGAACCCCCCACAGGGAACAATGAGCAGTTCTTC. Protein product: CASSLEPPTGNNEQFF.

This CDR3 reads CASSYQRGGYEQYF. The CDR3 nucleotides are TGTGCCAGCAGTTACCAGCGGGGGGGGTACGAGCAGTACTTC. The genes are TRBV6-6 and TRBJ2-7, with 10 bases fitting TRBD2. CDR3 length: 14 residues. Germline values: CDR1 MNHNY, CDR2 SVGAGI (reference sequence). With 2 bases clipped from V and 4 bases from J, the junction kept 2 bases outside the gene matches.

V usage is TRBV6-1 and J usage is TRBJ1-2, with 7 nucleotides matching TRBD1. Trimming took 1 base from V and 7 from J; bases not matched to a gene: 6. Germline CDR1 and CDR2: MNHNS and SASEGT. CDR3 length equals 14 residues. CDR3 loop: CASSEGGTAPGYTF. The CDR3 bases are TGTGCCAGCAGTGAAGGGGGGACAGCCCCTGGCTACACCTTC.

In its sample, this clone was seen a few times. The chain joins TRBV7-9 to TRBJ1-1; maybe TRBD1 (6 bases). In germline, CDR1 is SEHNR, CDR2 FQNEAQ (reference sequence). The CDR3 loop spans 13 amino acids. Trimming pared 5 bases from V and 8 bases from J, leaving 15 bases between. The CDR3 DNA reads TGTGCCAGCAGCCCACCTGCCGGGACAGAAGCTTTCTTT. It specifies CASSPPAGTEAFF.

The V and J genes are TRBV5-1 and TRBJ2-7, with D maybe TRBD1 (5 bases). CDR3 length equals 15 residues. Germline V lookup: CDR1 SGHRS, CDR2 YFSETQ. Trimming shortened V by 2 bases and J by 1 base, and 13 bases separated the two germline ends. In DNA, the CDR3 is TGCGCCAGCAGCTTAACTCGAGACAGTTCCTACGAGCAGTACTTC. Protein sequence: CASSLTRDSSYEQYF.

The rearrangement joins TRBV11-2 to TRBJ2-3, with 8 bases identical to TRBD2. The V gene's germline CDR1 is SGHAT and CDR2 FQNNGV. This CDR3 has 15 residues. J lost 4 bases, V lost 5 bases, and 8 bases had no gene match. The CDR3 loop reads CASSKTGGGADTQYF. DNA for the CDR3: TGTGCCAGCAGCAAGACCGGGGGGGGTGCAGATACGCAGTATTTT.

The genes are TRBV6-1 and TRBJ2-7; 8 bases match TRBD2. The CDR3 covers 15 residues. Germline trimming cut 6 bases from V and 2 bases from J; bases unmatched to any gene: 9. In germline, CDR1 is MNHNS, CDR2 SASEGT. CDR3 DNA: TGTGCCAGCAGGACCCGACGGGAGGGTCCCTACGAGCAGTACTTC. Its translation: CASRTRREGPYEQYF.

J is TRBJ2-1 and V is TRBV10-3; 10 nucleotides line up with TRBD1. The J segment lost 8 bases and the V segment lost 5 bases, leaving 9 bases of the junction unmatched. The CDR3 runs to 15 residues. Germline CDR1 ENHRY, CDR2 SYGVKD. The chain's CDR3 is CAISRTGGAFDEQFF. The CDR3, as DNA: TGTGCCATCAGTAGGACAGGGGGTGCCTTTGATGAGCAGTTCTTC.

CDR3 region: CASSMEPVRGTYEQYF. CDR3 nucleotide sequence: TGTGCCAGCAGCATGGAACCTGTTCGGGGGACCTACGAGCAGTACTTC. This chain joins TRBV5-4 and TRBJ2-7; D is possibly TRBD2 (6 bases). V was trimmed by 4 bases and J by 2 bases, leaving 19 bases between them. This CDR3 has 16 residues. The germline V gene has CDR1 SGHNT and CDR2 YYREEE (reference sequence).